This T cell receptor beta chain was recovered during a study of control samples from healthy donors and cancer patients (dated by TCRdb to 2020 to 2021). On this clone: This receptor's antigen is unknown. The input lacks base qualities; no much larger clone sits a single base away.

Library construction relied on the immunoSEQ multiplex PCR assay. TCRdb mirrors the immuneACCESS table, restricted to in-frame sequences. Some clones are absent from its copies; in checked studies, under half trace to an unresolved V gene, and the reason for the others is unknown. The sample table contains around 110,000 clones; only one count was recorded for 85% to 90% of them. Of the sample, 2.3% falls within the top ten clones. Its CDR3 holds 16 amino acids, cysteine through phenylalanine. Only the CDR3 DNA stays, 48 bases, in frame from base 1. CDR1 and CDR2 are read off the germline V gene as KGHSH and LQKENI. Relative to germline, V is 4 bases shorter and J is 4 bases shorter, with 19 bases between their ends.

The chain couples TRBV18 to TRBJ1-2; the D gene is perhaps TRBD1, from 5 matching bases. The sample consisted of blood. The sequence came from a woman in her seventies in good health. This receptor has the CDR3 CASSQGPIRPGYGYTF. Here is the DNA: TGTGCCAGCTCACAGGGGCCGATCCGCCCGGGCTATGGCTACACCTTC. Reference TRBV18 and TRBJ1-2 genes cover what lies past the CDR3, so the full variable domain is NAGVMQNPRHLVRRRGQEARLRCSPMKGHSHVYWYRQLPEEGLKFMVYLQKENIIDESGMPKERFSAEFPKEGPSILRIQQVVRGDSAAYFCASSQGPIRPGYGYTFGSGTRLTVV.